This is a list of T cell receptor beta chains from one sample in a study of vaccination effects on CD4 cells after COVID-19. The assay was immunoSEQ multiplex PCR, and TCRdb's table has in-frame clones only and misses some. The repertoire holds 25,000 or so clones, with less than 75% as singletons. Their antigens are not known. This material consisted of CD4+ T cells from PBMCs cultured with SARS-CoV-2 spike peptides, taken after COVID-19 vaccination. The receptors here all came from a human donor who received a COVID-19 vaccine. CDR3s include the opening cysteine and the closing phenylalanine or tryptophan. D genes are given only for firm matches.

D gene	V gene	J gene	CDR3 protein
-	TRBV4-1	TRBJ2-1	CASSQENSGGEQFF
TRBD1	TRBV5-6	TRBJ1-1	CASSLVSFGTVNTEAFF
TRBD1	TRBV27	TRBJ1-2	CASKGQGTNYGYTF
-	TRBV19	TRBJ1-1	CASSIDLQGEAFF
TRBD1	TRBV6-1	TRBJ1-4	CASSEGQGFEKLFF
-	TRBV5-6	TRBJ1-6	CASSPGGWGAEAPLHF
TRBD1	TRBV5-5	TRBJ1-2	CASSSRGTGLDYTF
-	TRBV13	TRBJ2-1	CASSSDREKQFF
TRBD1	TRBV5-1	TRBJ1-2	CASSKDRANYGYTF
-	TRBV5-1	TRBJ2-7	CASSLDRGSSYEQYF
TRBD2	TRBV7-2	TRBJ2-1	CASSLRVAGGRGEQFF
TRBD1	TRBV6-5	TRBJ1-2	CASSYVGQGYGYTF
-	TRBV5-4	TRBJ2-5	CASSWGRTYQETQYF
-	TRBV11-2	TRBJ1-2	CASSLTPSWGQLYGYTF
-	TRBV29-1	TRBJ2-7	CSVEGYGPGEQYF
TRBD1	TRBV7-2	TRBJ2-1	CASSSTGQGAPYREQFF
-	TRBV9	TRBJ1-1	CASSVVTASNTEAFF
-	TRBV6-5	TRBJ2-3	CASSYSRRESLYF
TRBD1	TRBV2	TRBJ1-4	CASRTGINEKLFF
-	TRBV6-4	TRBJ1-2	CASSEGANYGYTF
-	TRBV5-1	TRBJ1-2	CASSLAPASEGDYGYTF
-	TRBV12-5	TRBJ2-7	CASEAGNSYEQYF
TRBD1	TRBV4-1	TRBJ2-5	CASSQPGQSETQYF
-	TRBV19	TRBJ1-3	CASSIRTDGNTIYF
TRBD2	TRBV5-4	TRBJ2-7	CASGLAGRYEQYF
TRBD1	TRBV19	TRBJ1-4	CATRGRGSGATNEKLFF
-	TRBV5-5	TRBJ1-2	CASSSTLAGLGYTF
TRBD2	TRBV27	TRBJ2-2	CASSLGLDIGELFF
-	TRBV28	TRBJ2-5	CASTTDSETQYF
-	TRBV5-4	TRBJ1-1	CASRFQGDTEAFF
-	TRBV5-6	TRBJ2-5	CASSLAAHGTQYF
TRBD2	TRBV3-1/TRBV3-2	TRBJ2-1	CASSQLSGRTYNEQFF
-	TRBV10-1	TRBJ2-7	CASSGPSTGKQYF
TRBD1	TRBV5-4	TRBJ2-5	CASSRRNPGTGSGTQYF
TRBD1	TRBV29-1	TRBJ2-7	CSVDGTGANSYEQYF
-	TRBV5-1	TRBJ2-3	CASSSPDSTDTQYF
-	TRBV24-1	TRBJ2-5	CATSEMGDTQETQYF
-	TRBV6-5	TRBJ1-6	CASSRTPADSPLHF
-	TRBV12-2	TRBJ2-1	CAGSDRLPARGSGQGTYNEQFF
-	TRBV21-1	TRBJ2-7	CASSRLAGISGEQYF
-	TRBV6-5	TRBJ1-4	CASSYAGVTGEKLFF
TRBD1	TRBV18	TRBJ1-6	CASSPTGDYNSPLHF
TRBD1	TRBV7-9	TRBJ2-1	CASSPRQGRDEQFF
-	TRBV5-1	TRBJ1-2	CASSTAGRPNEGYGYTF
TRBD2	TRBV5-8	TRBJ2-7	CASSLGASGSYEQYF
-	TRBV12-3/TRBV12-4	TRBJ2-7	CASRYDGSYEQYF
TRBD2	TRBV2	TRBJ2-5	CASRLAGHQETQYF
-	TRBV5-4	TRBJ1-2	CASSFEVPYGYTF
-	TRBV7-9	TRBJ2-5	CASSLGAGIQETQYF
-	TRBV3-1/TRBV3-2	TRBJ2-7	CASSSHSGSGYF
TRBD1	TRBV6-5	TRBJ1-4	CASSRGDRVGEKLFF
-	TRBV5-5	TRBJ1-4	CASRTQDGRNEKLFF
-	TRBV5-4	TRBJ1-1	CASSTPDRGVAEAFF
TRBD1	TRBV27	TRBJ1-5	CASSVGTGRFQPQHF
-	TRBV6-5	TRBJ2-5	CASSSLQAGQETQYF
-	TRBV15	TRBJ1-4	CATSSLFAKTNEKLFF
TRBD1	TRBV3-1/TRBV3-2	TRBJ1-2	CASSLTGGEGYGYTF
TRBD1	TRBV6-2/TRBV6-3	TRBJ1-4	CASSSRPLGTGGEKLFF
-	TRBV10-2	TRBJ1-2	CASSEGRDNYGYTF